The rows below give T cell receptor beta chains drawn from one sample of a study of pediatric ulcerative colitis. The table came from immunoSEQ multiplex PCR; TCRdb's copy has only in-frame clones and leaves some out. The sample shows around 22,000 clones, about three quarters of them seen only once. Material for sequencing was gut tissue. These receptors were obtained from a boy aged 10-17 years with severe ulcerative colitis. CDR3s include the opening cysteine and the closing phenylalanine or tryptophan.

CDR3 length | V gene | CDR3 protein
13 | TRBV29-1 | CSVGQGSNTEAFF
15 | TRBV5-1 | CASSILAGLTDTQYF
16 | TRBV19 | CASSIKGLAGGYEQYF
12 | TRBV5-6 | CASSLESEKLFF
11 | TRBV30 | CALHRPYEQYF
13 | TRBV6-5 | CASSTPGQGVAFF
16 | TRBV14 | CASSQISGAYNSPLHF
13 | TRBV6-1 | CASSAGTSYGYTF
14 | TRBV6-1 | CASSEFGGASGYTF
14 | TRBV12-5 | CASGPPAGDYGYTF
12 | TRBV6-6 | CASSPWGNEQFF
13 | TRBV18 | CASSPSDSRGAFF
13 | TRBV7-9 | CASSSRWVDTQYF
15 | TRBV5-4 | CASSLPGASGYTQYF
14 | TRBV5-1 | CASSLEGGNEKLFF
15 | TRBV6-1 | CASSEASGGSDTQYF
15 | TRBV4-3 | CASSQGWTGGETQYF
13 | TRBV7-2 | CASSLTLYNEQFF
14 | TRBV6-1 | CASNRDLGWATQYF
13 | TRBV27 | CASSFPGANGYTF
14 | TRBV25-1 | CASSETQGSTEAFF
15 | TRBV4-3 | CASSQALDSPYEQYF
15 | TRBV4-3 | CASSQVLGPGTEAFF
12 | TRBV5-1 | CASSLDVGTQYF
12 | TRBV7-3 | CASSSDGYGYTF
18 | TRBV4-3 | CASSQAPTSGATSYEQYF
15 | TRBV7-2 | CASSPLGQGSYGYTF
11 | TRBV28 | CASSRQETQYF
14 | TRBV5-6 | CASSFGTFGNTIYF
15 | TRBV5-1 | CASSFDSPSTDTQYF
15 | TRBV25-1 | CASSESGQGLNTQYF
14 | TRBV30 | CAWRAGTGSTEAFF
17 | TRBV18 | CASSPLGGAIVGNTIYF
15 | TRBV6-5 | CASKSAASGAYEQYF
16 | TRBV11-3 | CASSLGTGTLADTQYF
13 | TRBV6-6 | CASSYSTEYGYTF
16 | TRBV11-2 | CASSSSPGQGSWEQYF
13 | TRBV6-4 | CASSPGGGYGYTF
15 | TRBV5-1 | CASSLRQGYNYGYTF
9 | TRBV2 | CASSPEQFF
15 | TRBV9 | CASSVVGGTYNEQFF
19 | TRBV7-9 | CASSRQTGLAGSQGDEQFF
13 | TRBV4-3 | CASSPRQGDEAFF
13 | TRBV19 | CASSDRVNTEAFF
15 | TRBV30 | CAWSAPTGGGHGYTF
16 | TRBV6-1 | CASSVGVTTTTTEAFF
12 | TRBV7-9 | CASSSYDYGYTF
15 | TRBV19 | CASSPNLSGANVLTF
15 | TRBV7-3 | CASSLTLAGNYEQYF
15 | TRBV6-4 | CASSDAGGSTDTQYF
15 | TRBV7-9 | CASSLDGRGANVLTF
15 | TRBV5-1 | CASSPRQGTPYEQYF
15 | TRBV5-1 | CASSLEPGSRDEQFF
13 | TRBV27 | CASSLDRGEKLFF
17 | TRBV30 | CAWSFRQGAFGNQPQHF
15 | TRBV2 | CASSYGPVSADEQYF
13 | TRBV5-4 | CASSRQGNTEAFF
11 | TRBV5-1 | CASTWLETQYF
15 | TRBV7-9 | CASSIRTGYIHEQYF